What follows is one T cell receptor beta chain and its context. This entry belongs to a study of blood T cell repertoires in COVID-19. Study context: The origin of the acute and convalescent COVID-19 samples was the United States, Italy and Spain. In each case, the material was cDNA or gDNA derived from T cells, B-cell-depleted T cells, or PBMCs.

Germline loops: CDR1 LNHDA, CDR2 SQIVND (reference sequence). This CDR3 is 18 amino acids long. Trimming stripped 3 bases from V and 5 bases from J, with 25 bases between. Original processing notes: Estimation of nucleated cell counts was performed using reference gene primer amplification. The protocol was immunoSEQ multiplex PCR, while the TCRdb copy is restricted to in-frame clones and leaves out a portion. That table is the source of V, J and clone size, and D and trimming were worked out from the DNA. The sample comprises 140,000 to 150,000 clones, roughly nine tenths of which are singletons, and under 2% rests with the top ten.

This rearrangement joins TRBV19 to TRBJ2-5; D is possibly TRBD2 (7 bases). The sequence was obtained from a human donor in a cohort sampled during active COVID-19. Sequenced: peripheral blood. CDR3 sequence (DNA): TGTGCCAGTAGTATTAGGGGGGTAGCGGGTCGATTTTCGGAGACCCAGTACTTC. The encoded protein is CASSIRGVAGRFSETQYF.